This T cell receptor (beta chain) was obtained from a study of blood T cell repertoires in COVID-19. CDR1 and CDR2 from the germline V gene are KGHSH and LQKENI. The V gene end was trimmed by 6 bases and the J gene end by 0 bases; junction bases not matched to a gene: 4. This CDR3 is built from 14 residues. Produced via immunoSEQ multiplex PCR; TCRdb's table is partial and in-frame only. The sample includes more than 200,000 clones, approximately 88% of them seen just once. The chain is built from TRBV18 and TRBJ2-7; 8 bases agree with TRBD1. This TCR derives from a human donor in a cohort sampled during active COVID-19. Sample: peripheral blood. This chain's CDR3 is CASSDRAYSYEQYF. The CDR3 DNA sequence: TGTGCCAGCTCGGACAGGGCTTACTCCTACGAGCAGTACTTC.